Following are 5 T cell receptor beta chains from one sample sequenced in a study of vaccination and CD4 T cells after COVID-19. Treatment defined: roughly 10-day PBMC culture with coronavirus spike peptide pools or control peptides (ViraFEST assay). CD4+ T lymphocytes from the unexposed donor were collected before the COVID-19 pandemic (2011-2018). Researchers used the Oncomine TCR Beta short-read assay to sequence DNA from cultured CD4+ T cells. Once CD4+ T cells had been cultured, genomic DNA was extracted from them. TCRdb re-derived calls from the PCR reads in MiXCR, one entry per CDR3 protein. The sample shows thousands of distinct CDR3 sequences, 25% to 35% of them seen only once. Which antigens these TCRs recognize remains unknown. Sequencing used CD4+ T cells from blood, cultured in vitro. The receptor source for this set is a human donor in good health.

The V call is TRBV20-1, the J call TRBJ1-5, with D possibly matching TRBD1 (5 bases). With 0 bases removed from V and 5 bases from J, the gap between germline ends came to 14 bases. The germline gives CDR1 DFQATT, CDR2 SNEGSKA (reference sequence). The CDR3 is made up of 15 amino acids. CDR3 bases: TGCAGTGCTAGAGAATCGCAGGGAGGTCATCAGCCCCAGCATTTT. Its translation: CSARESQGGHQPQHF.

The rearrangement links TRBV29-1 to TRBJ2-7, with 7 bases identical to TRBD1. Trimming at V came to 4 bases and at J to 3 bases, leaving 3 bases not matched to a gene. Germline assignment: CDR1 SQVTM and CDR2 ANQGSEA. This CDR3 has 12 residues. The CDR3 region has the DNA TGCAGCGTTGCCACAGGGGACTACGAGCAGTACTTC. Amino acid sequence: CSVATGDYEQYF.

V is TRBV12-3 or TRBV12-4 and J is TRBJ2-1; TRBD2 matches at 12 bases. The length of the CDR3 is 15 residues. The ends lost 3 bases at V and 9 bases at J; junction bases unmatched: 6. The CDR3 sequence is CASSLTSGSPSEQFF. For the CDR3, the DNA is TGTGCCAGCAGTTTGACTAGCGGGAGCCCTAGTGAGCAGTTCTTC.

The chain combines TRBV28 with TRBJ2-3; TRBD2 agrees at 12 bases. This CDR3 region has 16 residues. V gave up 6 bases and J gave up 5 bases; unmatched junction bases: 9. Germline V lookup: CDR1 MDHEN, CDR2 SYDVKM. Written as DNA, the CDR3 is TGTGCCAGCAGCTCCGCGACTAGCGGGAGATTAGATACGCAGTATTTT. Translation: CASSSATSGRLDTQYF.

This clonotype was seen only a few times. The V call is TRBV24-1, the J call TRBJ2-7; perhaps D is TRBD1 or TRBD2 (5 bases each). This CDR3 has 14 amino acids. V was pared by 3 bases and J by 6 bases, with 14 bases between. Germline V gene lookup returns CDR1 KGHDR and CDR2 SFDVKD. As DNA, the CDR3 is TGTGCCACCAGTGATCCGCGAGAGGGACGCGAGCAGTACTTC. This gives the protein CATSDPREGREQYF.